The TCR beta chain under discussion was sequenced for a study of blood T cell repertoires in COVID-19. Study context: The samples span acute and convalescent COVID-19 from the United States, Italy and Spain.

Some clones are missing from TCRdb's copy, which holds only in-frame ones; the method was immunoSEQ multiplex PCR. The sample holds about 150,000 clones, around 78% seen once. CDR3 length: 16 residues. Per the germline V gene, CDR1 is SGHRS and CDR2 is YFSETQ. The V end was cut by 4 bases, the J end by 0 bases, with 16 bases between. The chain joins TRBV5-1 to TRBJ1-1; a possible D gene is TRBD1 (6 bases). What was sequenced was peripheral blood. The receptor was isolated from an older man with acute or convalescent COVID-19. CDR3 protein: CASSPLGGHLNTEAFF. The CDR3 DNA is TGCGCCAGCAGCCCCTTAGGGGGACATTTGAACACTGAAGCTTTCTTT.